This TCR beta chain was retrieved from a study of tumor-infiltrating lymphocytes in localized non-small cell lung cancer. Whole-study context: Resected tumor was paired with non-adjacent uninvolved lung from the same patient. Findings and limits, study-wide: Only some patients had TCR sequencing, depending on available tissue.

Germline CDR1 and CDR2: SGHRS and YFSETQ. V gave up 4 bases and J gave up 3 bases; unmatched junction bases: 5. The CDR3 contains 15 residues. Concerning this clone itself: As yet, its antigen is unknown.

The repertoire was sequenced with immunoSEQ multiplex PCR; TCRdb's copy has only in-frame clones and lacks some. The data contain more than 8,500 clones, 65% to 85% of them singletons. This rearrangement joins TRBV5-1 to TRBJ2-1; 9 bases align to TRBD1. This TCR derives from a human donor with non-small cell lung cancer. Sequencing was carried out using uninvolved lung tissue not adjacent to the tumor. In DNA, the CDR3 is TGCGCCAGCAGCACGGGACAGGGTGACTACAATGAGCAGTTCTTC. Its translation: CASSTGQGDYNEQFF.